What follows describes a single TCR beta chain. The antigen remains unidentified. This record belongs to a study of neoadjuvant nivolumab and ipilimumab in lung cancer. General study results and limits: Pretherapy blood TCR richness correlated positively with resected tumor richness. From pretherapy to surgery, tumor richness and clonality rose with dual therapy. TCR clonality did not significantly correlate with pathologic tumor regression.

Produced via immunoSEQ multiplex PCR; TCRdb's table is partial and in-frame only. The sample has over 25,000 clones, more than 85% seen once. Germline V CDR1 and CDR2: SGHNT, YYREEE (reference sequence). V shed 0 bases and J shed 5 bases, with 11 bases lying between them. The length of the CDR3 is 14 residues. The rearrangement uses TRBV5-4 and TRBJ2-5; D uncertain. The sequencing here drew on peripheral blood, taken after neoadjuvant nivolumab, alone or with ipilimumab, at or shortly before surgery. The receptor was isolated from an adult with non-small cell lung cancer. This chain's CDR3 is CASSLGPSGETQYF. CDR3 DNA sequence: TGTGCCAGCAGCTTGGGCCCCTCCGGGGAGACCCAGTACTTC.